This T cell receptor (beta chain) was obtained from a study of T cell responses to AZD1222 COVID-19 vaccine. Only in-frame clones appear in the TCRdb table, and some are missing; sequencing was by immunoSEQ multiplex PCR. The data show about 67,000 clones, 83% seen once. Germline values: CDR1 MNHNY, CDR2 SVGAGI (reference sequence). The CDR3 has 14 amino acids. Trimming took off 5 bases at V and 9 bases at J, with 14 bases between the two ends. General observations from the study: Vaccine-related CD4 TCRs covered spike, predominating at 160-218 and 743-854. A mostly white British donor set with more females was recruited, and clonal diversity was possibly underestimated.

A word on this clone: The antigen is not known.

The sample consisted of peripheral blood, taken 28 days after the second AZD1222 dose. The sequence was collected from an adult who received the AZD1222 COVID-19 vaccine. The chain employs TRBV6-6 and TRBJ1-6, with D tentatively TRBD1 (5 bases). The CDR3 region is CASSQPDIGSPLHF. The DNA for the CDR3 is TGTGCCAGCAGTCAGCCGGACATAGGTTCACCCCTCCACTTT.